The 30 T cell receptor beta chains given below trace back to one sample, sequenced in a study of T cell repertoires in cytomegalovirus infection. TCRdb fed the reads into MiXCR, producing one record per CDR3 protein. Counted here are about 230,000 distinct CDR3 sequences, roughly 6.5% occurring once; the ten biggest clones make up roughly 6.5%. The sample comprised PBMCs. The receptors come from a human donor in good health (CMV status not recorded). Some clones in this sample may be carry-over from other donors' samples.

This clonotype was seen repeatedly, ten times or more. V is TRBV28 and J is TRBJ2-5, with D perhaps TRBD1 or TRBD2 (5 bases each). V was trimmed by 6 bases and J by 12 bases, leaving 17 bases between them. The germline V gene has CDR1 MDHEN and CDR2 SYDVKM. The CDR3 is 12 amino acids. The CDR3 loop reads CASSWGTVPEYF. The DNA of the CDR3 is TGTGCCAGCAGCTGGGGGACGGTCCCGGAGTACTTC.

This clonotype was seen many times. The chain joins TRBV12-3 or TRBV12-4 to TRBJ2-5; 7 bases map to TRBD2. This CDR3 is 19 amino acids long. V lost 3 bases, J lost 0 bases, and 16 bases stayed unmatched. The CDR3 DNA reads as TGTGCCAGCAGTTTTCATCTGGGGGGAGGGACCCGGTACCAAGAGACCCAGTACTTC. Encoded protein: CASSFHLGGGTRYQETQYF.

The gene calls are TRBV5-1 and TRBJ1-3, with D possibly matching TRBD1 (5 bases). V lost 4 bases and J 1 base, leaving 9 bases between the germline ends. Germline CDR1 reads SGHRS; CDR2 reads YFSETQ. CDR3 length: 14 amino acids. The CDR3 sequence: CASSPGTSGNTIYF. In DNA form, the CDR3 reads TGCGCCAGCAGCCCCGGGACGTCTGGAAACACCATATATTTT.

This clonotype was recorded at least ten times. The chain combines TRBV4-1 with TRBJ1-2; tentatively, D is TRBD1 (5 bases). Germline values: CDR1 MGHRA, CDR2 YSYEKL. V lost 5 bases, J lost 2 bases, and 12 bases lay in between. CDR3 size: 14 residues. In DNA, the CDR3 is TGCGCCAGCAGCGGAAGAGGGGTAAACTATGGCTACACCTTC. It yields the protein CASSGRGVNYGYTF.

CDR3: CASSRLQDRTDTQYF. The CDR3 DNA reads TGTGCCAGCAGCCGTCTTCAGGATAGAACAGATACGCAGTATTTT. The V call is TRBV4-2, the J call TRBJ2-3, with unresolved D. Germline V gene lookup returns CDR1 LGHNA and CDR2 YNFKEQ. The V end lost 4 bases, the J end lost 3 bases, and 14 bases lay between the germline ends. The CDR3 runs to 15 residues.

There are many counts of this clonotype. CDR3 sequence reads: CASSEADTQYF. CDR3 DNA: TGTGCCAGCAGTGAGGCAGATACGCAGTATTTT. The rearrangement uses TRBV28 and TRBJ2-3; no clear D gene. Germline V CDR1 and CDR2: MDHEN, SYDVKM. V lost 5 bases to trimming and J lost 4 bases, with 4 bases between them. The CDR3 is 11 residues long.

The chain uses TRBV20-1 and TRBJ2-2, with 7 nucleotides matching TRBD2. The CDR3 is made up of 16 amino acids. J was trimmed by 3 bases and V by 0 bases; bases with no gene match: 7. Per the germline V gene, CDR1 is DFQATT and CDR2 is SNEGSKA (reference sequence). The CDR3 protein is CSARDPSAGDTGELFF. In DNA, the CDR3 is TGCAGTGCTAGAGATCCCTCGGCGGGGGACACCGGGGAGCTGTTTTTT.

This clonotype has at least ten counts. This chain joins TRBV28 and TRBJ1-1; D call uncertain. CDR1 and CDR2 (germline): MDHEN, SYDVKM. The CDR3 has 16 residues. Trimming took 8 bases from V and 4 from J, leaving 23 bases between them. Here the CDR3 reads CASLSLSGSGSTEAFF. The CDR3 DNA is TGTGCCAGCTTGAGTCTTAGTGGTTCGGGGAGCACTGAAGCTTTCTTT. Variable domain in full (rest from reference TRBV28 and TRBJ1-1): DVKVTQSSRYLVKRTGEKVFLECVQDMDHENMFWYRQDPGLGLRLIYFSYDVKMKEKGDIPEGYSVSREKKERFSLILESASTNQTSMYLCASLSLSGSGSTEAFFGQGTRLTVV.

This clonotype was counted at least ten times. This CDR3 is CASSRDHAETQYF. The CDR3 nucleotides read TGTGCCAGCAGCAGGGACCACGCGGAGACCCAGTACTTC. The V call is TRBV6-2 or TRBV6-3, the J call TRBJ2-5, with D perhaps matching TRBD1 or TRBD2 (5 bases each). Trimming stripped 6 bases from V and 5 bases from J, with 13 bases between. Germline-derived CDR1 and CDR2 are MNHEY and SVGEGT. The CDR3 is 13 residues long.

In this sample, this clonotype turned up many times. The chain employs TRBV7-6 and TRBJ2-5; TRBD1 agrees at 8 bases. Germline CDR1 reads SGHVS; CDR2 reads FNYEAQ. The length of the CDR3 is 17 residues. V dropped 0 bases and J dropped 5; count of bases not matched to a gene: 11. The CDR3 spells CASSLAGTSGGWETQYF. CDR3 sequence (DNA): TGTGCCAGCAGCTTAGCCGGAACCTCAGGGGGCTGGGAGACCCAGTACTTC.

This clonotype was seen at least ten times. This chain connects TRBV18 to TRBJ1-4; D gene ambiguous. Deletions cut 3 bases from V and 5 bases from J, with 13 bases between. CDR3 length: 15 residues. Germline loops: CDR1 KGHSH, CDR2 LQKENI. CDR3 DNA: TGTGCCAGCTCACCTAGGCCCGACGGGAATGAAAAACTGTTTTTT. Amino acid sequence: CASSPRPDGNEKLFF. The full variable domain, rest sourced from reference TRBV18 and TRBJ1-4, is NAGVMQNPRHLVRRRGQEARLRCSPMKGHSHVYWYRQLPEEGLKFMVYLQKENIIDESGMPKERFSAEFPKEGPSILRIQQVVRGDSAAYFCASSPRPDGNEKLFFGSGTQLSVL.

This clonotype was observed at least ten times. The genes are TRBV7-2 and TRBJ1-2; 7 bases agree with TRBD1. This CDR3 region has 12 residues. V was clipped by 4 bases and J by 7 bases; unmatched bases: 3. Germline values: CDR1 SGHTA, CDR2 FQGNSA. The CDR3 loop is CASSWTGVGYTF. For the CDR3, the DNA is TGTGCCAGCAGCTGGACAGGAGTTGGCTACACCTTC.

This clonotype was detected ten times or more. The genes are TRBV7-2 and TRBJ1-1; TRBD1 might be the D (6 bases). The CDR3 has 14 amino acids. The germline V and J ends were trimmed by 0 bases and 6 bases, with 11 bases remaining between them. Germline V CDR1 and CDR2: SGHTA, FQGNSA. The CDR3 DNA reads as TGTGCCAGCAGCTTAGCACAGGGCGGAGCTGAAGCTTTCTTT. Protein product: CASSLAQGGAEAFF.

Many counts were recorded for this clonotype. The V call is TRBV4-1, the J call TRBJ2-7, with 11 bases that match TRBD1. The CDR3 extends over 16 amino acids. The V segment lost 4 bases and the J segment 0 bases; nucleotides outside the gene matches: 5. The germline V gene encodes CDR1 MGHRA and CDR2 YSYEKL. The CDR3 DNA sequence: TGCGCCAGCAGCCTCTCGGGACAGGGGGACTCCTACGAGCAGTACTTC. Its translation: CASSLSGQGDSYEQYF.

This clonotype was observed many times. The rearrangement links TRBV2 to TRBJ1-5, with TRBD1 as a possible D gene (5 bases). Germline loops: CDR1 SNHLY, CDR2 FYNNEI. V lost 4 bases to trimming and J lost 7 bases, with 14 bases between them. The CDR3 consists of 14 residues. The CDR3 DNA sequence: TGTGCCAGCAGTGTCAGGGTTGGGGACCAGCCCCAGCATTTT. It is translated as CASSVRVGDQPQHF.

This clonotype was found many times. V usage is TRBV7-9 and J usage is TRBJ2-3; D might be TRBD1 (5 bases). V was clipped by 4 bases and J by 0 bases, with 14 bases between them. Germline CDR1 and CDR2: SEHNR and FQNEAQ (reference sequence). The CDR3 spans 16 residues. CDR3 region: CASSSTLGASTDTQYF. DNA for the CDR3: TGTGCCAGCAGCTCTACTCTAGGGGCTAGCACAGATACGCAGTATTTT.

The table lists this clonotype with a few counts. This chain joins TRBV19 and TRBJ2-1; 7 bases line up with TRBD2. V lost 6 bases to trimming and J lost 0 bases; unmatched junction nucleotides: 8. The CDR3 runs to 16 residues. CDR1 is LNHDA and CDR2 is SQIVND in the germline V gene (reference sequence). CDR3 residues: CASRRSGDPSYNEQFF. The CDR3 region has the DNA TGTGCCAGTAGGCGGAGCGGGGATCCCTCCTACAATGAGCAGTTCTTC. Drawing the rest from reference TRBV19 and TRBJ2-1, the complete variable domain is DGGITQSPKYLFRKEGQNVTLSCEQNLNHDAMYWYRQDPGQGLRLIYYSQIVNDFQKGDIAEGYSVSREKKESFPLTVTSAQKNPTAFYLCASRRSGDPSYNEQFFGPGTRLTVL.

This clonotype was seen repeatedly, ten times or more. The rearrangement joins TRBV20-1 to TRBJ2-1, with D possibly called TRBD1 or TRBD2 (6 bases each). The CDR3 sequence is 15 residues long. Germline CDR1 is DFQATT and CDR2 is SNEGSKA (reference sequence). The V gene lost 6 bases and the J gene lost 9 bases, with 24 bases spanning the gap. The CDR3: CSAWGGQRGDREQFF. CDR3 bases: TGCAGTGCCTGGGGAGGACAGCGAGGCGACCGTGAGCAGTTCTTC.

This clonotype has only a few counts. CDR3 in DNA: TGCGCCAGCAGCCCGCAACCGAATCAGCCCCAGCATTTT. It encodes CASSPQPNQPQHF. This chain joins TRBV5-1 and TRBJ1-5; no firm D call. The germline V gene encodes CDR1 SGHRS and CDR2 YFSETQ. V was cut by 4 bases and J by 4 bases, with 9 bases left in between. This CDR3 has 13 amino acids.

CDR3 loop: CSTWTGGSNQPQHF. The CDR3 region has the DNA TGCAGCACCTGGACAGGAGGGAGCAATCAGCCCCAGCATTTT. The J gene is TRBJ1-5, the V gene TRBV29-1; 7 bases fit TRBD1. Per germline, CDR1 SQVTM and CDR2 ANQGSEA. V gave up 8 bases and J gave up 1 base; unmatched junction bases: 8. This CDR3 is 14 amino acids long.

This clonotype was counted many times. The rearrangement uses TRBV28 and TRBJ1-4; the match to TRBD1 covers 9 bases. Per the germline V gene, CDR1 is MDHEN and CDR2 is SYDVKM. There are 16 residues in the CDR3. V lost 7 bases to trimming and J lost 8 bases; unmatched junction nucleotides: 14. CDR3 sequence (DNA): TGTGCCAGCACCTATCGCAGGGACAGGGAACGAGAAAAACTGTTTTTT. It codes for CASTYRRDREREKLFF.

This clonotype was detected many times. The chain couples TRBV7-2 to TRBJ2-1; TRBD2 matches 9 bases. This CDR3 has 19 amino acids. Looked up from germline, CDR1 is SGHTA and CDR2 is FQGNSA. V lost 5 bases to trimming and J lost 4 bases; unmatched junction nucleotides: 18. Written as DNA, the CDR3 is TGTGCCAGCAGCCCAGAGGCGGGAGGGGGGGGGGGCCGGTACAATGAGCAGTTCTTC. It yields the protein CASSPEAGGGGGRYNEQFF.

This clonotype was seen repeatedly, ten times or more. This chain joins TRBV6-2 or TRBV6-3 and TRBJ2-1; D uncertain. The CDR3 covers 13 residues. With 1 base removed from V and 11 bases from J, the gap between germline ends came to 12 bases. From germline, CDR1 is MNHEY and CDR2 SVGEGT. In nucleotides, the CDR3 is TGTGCCAGCAGTTACTTCGACACAGCAAAGCAGTTCTTC. It encodes CASSYFDTAKQFF.

This clonotype turned up a few times. The chain has TRBV4-3 and TRBJ1-2, with D hard to call. This CDR3 is 12 amino acids long. Germline CDR1 LGHNA, CDR2 YSLEER. Deletions cut 0 bases from V and 7 bases from J, with 6 bases between. The CDR3 DNA follows: TGCGCCAGCAGCCAAGATCTGGCTGGCTACACCTTC. It encodes CASSQDLAGYTF.

Ten or more counts support this clonotype. The chain is built from TRBV12-3 or TRBV12-4 and TRBJ2-5, with D perhaps assigned TRBD1 or TRBD2 (6 bases each). The V end lost 5 bases, the J end lost 5 bases, and 15 bases lay between the germline ends. The CDR3 totals 14 residues. CDR3 in DNA: TGTGCCAGCAGTATCGGAACAGGGACTGAGACCCAGTACTTC. Amino acid sequence: CASSIGTGTETQYF.

In this sample, this clonotype turned up many times. The chain employs TRBV7-8 and TRBJ1-5; the match to TRBD1 covers 9 bases. The CDR3 totals 20 residues. The germline V gene has CDR1 SGHVS and CDR2 FQNEAQ. J was trimmed by 2 bases and V by 0 bases; bases with no gene match: 14. The chain's CDR3 is CASSLAPQGAGGLGNQPQHF. DNA of the CDR3: TGTGCCAGCAGCTTAGCCCCACAGGGGGCAGGCGGTTTAGGCAATCAGCCCCAGCATTTT.

This clonotype has a count of ten or more. This rearrangement joins TRBV7-2 to TRBJ1-5; D not resolved. The length of the CDR3 is 14 residues. Trimming stripped 6 bases from V and 3 bases from J, with 12 bases between. Germline V lookup: CDR1 SGHTA, CDR2 FQGNSA. CDR3 loop: CASSYTRSNQPQHF. CDR3 sequence (DNA): TGTGCCAGCAGTTACACCCGTTCCAATCAGCCCCAGCATTTT.

Only one count was recorded for this clonotype. An end of the junction differs from the germline gene, which may be a read error. The chain carries TRBV12-3 or TRBV12-4 and TRBJ2-2; D not resolved. The CDR3 has 14 amino acids. The CDR3 DNA is TGTGCCAGCGGTTTTAACGCCGGCACCGGGGAGCTGTTTTTT. It yields the protein CASGFNAGTGELFF.

Details on this clonotype: The junction differs from germline at one of its ends, possibly a read error. J is TRBJ1-1 and V is TRBV5-1; unclear D gene. This CDR3 is built from 13 residues. Germline CDR1 SGHRS, CDR2 YFSETQ. The CDR3 nucleotides are TGCGCCAGCAACTTGGACGGTGAGACTGAAGCTTTCTTT. This encodes CASNLDGETEAFF.

This clonotype was seen repeatedly, ten times or more. The gene calls are TRBV7-9 and TRBJ1-5; TRBD1 aligns across 9 bases. After removal of 1 base from V and 7 bases from J, the junction contained 2 bases not matched to a gene. This CDR3 is built from 14 residues. Germline values: CDR1 SEHNR, CDR2 FQNEAQ (reference sequence). CDR3 sequence: CASSLGQGDQPQHF. In DNA, the CDR3 is TGTGCCAGCAGCTTAGGACAGGGGGACCAGCCCCAGCATTTT.